Following are 31 T cell receptor beta chains from one sample sequenced in a study of blood T cell repertoires in COVID-19. Some clones are missing from TCRdb's copy, which holds only in-frame ones; the method was immunoSEQ multiplex PCR. The sample contains over 70,000 clones, approximately 77% of which appear only once. Source material: peripheral blood. All receptors derive from a woman of 80 years or more with acute or convalescent COVID-19.

This clone has a single count. The chain has TRBV28 and TRBJ2-7, with 8 nucleotides matching TRBD2. V dropped 7 bases and J dropped 0; count of bases not matched to a gene: 8. The length of the CDR3 is 15 residues. Germline CDR1 reads MDHEN; CDR2 reads SYDVKM. The CDR3 region has the DNA TGTGCCAGCAACGGGGGGGGGACAAGCTCCTACGAGCAGTACTTC. Its translation is CASNGGGTSSYEQYF.

The rearrangement uses TRBV18 and TRBJ2-1, with 13 bases fitting TRBD2. In germline, CDR1 is KGHSH, CDR2 LQKENI. This CDR3 spans 19 amino acids. Unmatched junction bases numbered 10, after V lost 1 base and J lost 4 bases. The CDR3 region is CASSPRPPGLAGIYNEQFF. CDR3 in DNA: TGTGCCAGCTCACCACGGCCCCCGGGACTAGCGGGGATTTACAATGAGCAGTTCTTC.

This clone was seen repeatedly, ten times or more. V usage is TRBV7-9 and J usage is TRBJ2-1, with 11 bases identical to TRBD1. Germline V gene sequence: CDR1 SEHNR, CDR2 FQNEAQ (reference sequence). The V gene end was trimmed by 2 bases and the J gene end by 13 bases; junction bases not matched to a gene: 7. The CDR3 spans 14 residues. CDR3 in amino acids: CASSLRSGQGEQFF. The CDR3 DNA sequence: TGTGCCAGCAGCTTACGCTCGGGACAGGGGGAACAGTTCTTC.

The sample holds a few counts of this clone. The chain recombines TRBV28 with TRBJ1-2; a weak D match, TRBD1 (6 bases). From germline, CDR1 is MDHEN and CDR2 SYDVKM. V was cut by 7 bases and J by 3 bases, with 12 bases left in between. CDR3 length: 13 amino acids. The CDR3 here is CASNGGQHYGYTF. The CDR3 DNA reads TGTGCCAGCAACGGGGGGCAACACTATGGCTACACCTTC.

This chain joins TRBV7-9 and TRBJ2-2; D not resolved. CDR1 is SEHNR and CDR2 is FQNEAQ in the germline V gene (reference sequence). Trimming stripped 3 bases from V and 6 bases from J, with 2 bases between. The CDR3 totals 11 residues. The CDR3: CASSFAGELFF. CDR3 bases: TGTGCCAGCAGCTTCGCCGGGGAGCTGTTTTTT.

This clone was recorded a few times. The genes are TRBV4-1 and TRBJ1-5; 7 bases fit TRBD1. Trimming cost V 3 bases and J 6 bases; bases outside gene matches: 8. The CDR3 is 15 amino acids. CDR1 and CDR2 (germline): MGHRA, YSYEKL. The CDR3 loop is CASSQAGGEAQPQHF. In DNA form, the CDR3 reads TGCGCCAGCAGCCAGGCAGGGGGAGAGGCTCAGCCCCAGCATTTT.

This chain joins TRBV6-5 and TRBJ1-1, with D tentatively TRBD1 (5 bases). The V end was cut by 6 bases, the J end by 11 bases, with 16 bases between. Germline CDR1 MNHEY, CDR2 SVGAGI. The CDR3 loop spans 12 amino acids. CDR3 region: CASSPDRGGAFF. CDR3 DNA sequence: TGTGCCAGCAGCCCCGATCGGGGGGGGGCTTTCTTT.

V and J are TRBV7-2 and TRBJ1-2, with 7 positions matching TRBD1. This CDR3 spans 15 amino acids. Germline V gives CDR1 SGHTA, CDR2 FQGNSA. J lost 6 bases, V lost 5 bases, and 12 bases had no gene match. The CDR3 coding sequence is TGTGCCAGCAGCGCCTCATCGACAGGGTTGAATGGCTACACCTTC. Amino acid sequence: CASSASSTGLNGYTF.

This chain connects TRBV5-6 to TRBJ1-4, with D unclear. The CDR3 totals 15 residues. V was clipped by 2 bases and J by 0 bases, with 8 bases between them. Per the germline V gene, CDR1 is SGHDT and CDR2 is YYEEEE. The CDR3: CASSFQIATNEKLFF. The CDR3 nucleotides read TGTGCCAGCAGCTTCCAAATTGCAACTAATGAAAAACTGTTTTTT.

This chain joins TRBV10-1 and TRBJ2-1; D is possibly TRBD2 (6 bases). This CDR3 is built from 18 residues. V was cut by 7 bases and J by 0 bases, with 22 bases left in between. Germline lookup yields CDR1 WNHNN and CDR2 SYGVQD (reference sequence). The CDR3: CASTRGRGGPRSYNEQFF. DNA for the CDR3: TGCGCCAGCACGCGGGGACGTGGAGGACCCCGCTCCTACAATGAGCAGTTCTTC.

The sample holds a few counts of this clone. This chain joins TRBV18 and TRBJ1-4, with 7 bases matching TRBD1. The germline V gene encodes CDR1 KGHSH and CDR2 LQKENI. V gave up 6 bases and J gave up 3 bases; unmatched junction bases: 7. CDR3 size: 15 residues. The CDR3 DNA reads TGTGCCAGCTCCCCTACAGGGGTGGCTAATGAAAAACTGTTTTTT. Its translation is CASSPTGVANEKLFF.

CDR3: CASSLSVPNTEAFF. CDR3 nucleotides: TGCGCCAGCAGCTTGTCCGTCCCGAACACTGAAGCTTTCTTT. V usage is TRBV5-1 and J usage is TRBJ1-1, with unresolved D. The CDR3 is 14 residues long. Trimming left V 1 base short and J 1 base short, with 8 bases between. Germline V gene lookup returns CDR1 SGHRS and CDR2 YFSETQ.

In regard to this clone: One end of the junction does not line up with germline, which may come from a read error. The chain uses TRBV6-2 or TRBV6-3 and TRBJ1-2; no definite D call. Germline V gene sequence: CDR1 MNHEY, CDR2 SVGEGT. This CDR3 is built from 13 residues. CDR3 in amino acids: CASSHSLYYGYTF. The CDR3, as DNA: TGTGCCAGCAGTCACTCACTCTACTATGGCTACACCTTC.

The chain has TRBV12-5 and TRBJ2-7; D is possibly TRBD2 (6 bases). Germline V gene lookup returns CDR1 LGHNT and CDR2 FRNRAP. V lost 1 base and J lost 7, with 11 bases in between. The length of the CDR3 is 13 residues. The CDR3 DNA reads TGTGCTAGTGGTTTGGACCCAGGGAGGGAGCAGTACTTC. This sequence encodes CASGLDPGREQYF. The variable domain in full, completed from reference TRBV12-5 and TRBJ2-7, reads DARVTQTPRHKVTEMGQEVTMRCQPILGHNTVFWYRQTMMQGLELLAYFRNRAPLDDSGMPKDRFSAEMPDATLATLKIQPSEPRDSAVYFCASGLDPGREQYFGPGTRLTVT.

The rearrangement links TRBV28 to TRBJ2-3; TRBD1 matches at 8 bases. The CDR3 sequence is 14 residues long. Germline assignment: CDR1 MDHEN and CDR2 SYDVKM. J gave up 1 base and V 4 bases, and 1 base lay outside the gene matches. CDR3 sequence (DNA): TGTGCCAGCAGTTCGGGACAGGGCACAGATACGCAGTATTTT. Translated: CASSSGQGTDTQYF.

The CDR3 reads CASSMRTGRNTEAFF. The CDR3 region has the DNA TGTGCCAGTAGTATGCGGACAGGTAGGAACACTGAAGCTTTCTTT. The chain joins TRBV19 to TRBJ1-1; 7 nucleotides match TRBD1. The trim removed 3 bases at V and 1 base at J, leaving 5 bases unmatched. The CDR3 is 15 residues long. CDR1 and CDR2 from the germline V gene are LNHDA and SQIVND (reference sequence).

This clone was seen a single time. V is TRBV5-1 and J is TRBJ2-1, with TRBD2 matching over 13 bases. Germline lookup yields CDR1 SGHRS and CDR2 YFSETQ. This CDR3 has 16 residues. V dropped 5 bases and J dropped 4; count of bases not matched to a gene: 6. CDR3 region: CASRTPGLAGYNEQFF. The CDR3 nucleotides read TGCGCCAGCAGAACCCCGGGACTAGCGGGGTACAATGAGCAGTTCTTC.

The chain links TRBV28 to TRBJ2-3; 16 bases line up with TRBD2. CDR1 MDHEN and CDR2 SYDVKM come from the germline V gene. V was pared by 3 bases and J by 6 bases, with 3 bases of the junction left unmatched. This CDR3 contains 16 residues. The DNA for the CDR3 is TGTGCCAGCAGTTTGGGACTAGCGGGAGGGAGGGATACGCAGTATTTT. Translation: CASSLGLAGGRDTQYF.

The chain uses TRBV7-9 and TRBJ1-2, with D possibly TRBD1 on 5 matching bases. Germline assignment: CDR1 SEHNR and CDR2 FQNEAQ (reference sequence). V was cut by 1 base and J by 6 bases, with 18 bases left in between. The CDR3 is 16 residues long. The CDR3 here is CASSLVPGPQFHGYTF. As DNA, the CDR3 is TGTGCCAGCAGCTTAGTCCCAGGGCCCCAATTCCATGGCTACACCTTC.

V usage is TRBV18 and J usage is TRBJ2-5; TRBD2 is a possible D gene (6 bases). Germline-derived CDR1 and CDR2 are KGHSH and LQKENI. V was cut by 1 base and J by 3 bases, with 6 bases left in between. This CDR3 has 13 residues. CDR3 nucleotides: TGTGCCAGCTCACCACAGCGGGAAGAGACCCAGTACTTC. It yields the protein CASSPQREETQYF.

V gene TRBV29-1 combines with J gene TRBJ1-4, with 8 bases that match TRBD1. The CDR3 sequence is 13 residues long. V lost 6 bases to trimming and J lost 7 bases; unmatched junction nucleotides: 7. Germline loops: CDR1 SQVTM, CDR2 ANQGSEA. The CDR3 DNA reads TGCAGCGTCCTGGACAGGGTGGGTGAAAAACTGTTTTTT. It is translated as CSVLDRVGEKLFF.

The chain has TRBV6-5 and TRBJ2-5, with 7 bases that match TRBD2. The V and J ends lost 6 bases and 2 bases, in that order; junction bases with no gene match: 9. The germline CDR1 and CDR2 sequences are MNHEY and SVGAGI. The CDR3 spans 15 residues. The CDR3 region has the DNA TGTGCCAGCAGAGACGGGGGGAACTGGCAAGAGACCCAGTACTTC. Translation: CASRDGGNWQETQYF.

This clone was found many times. This rearrangement joins TRBV29-1 to TRBJ1-5, with a weak D call TRBD1 (5 bases). The ends were cut back, 4 bases at V and 5 bases at J, with 9 bases in the middle. Germline V gene lookup returns CDR1 SQVTM and CDR2 ANQGSEA. The CDR3 consists of 12 residues. The CDR3 reads CSVGARDQPQHF. In nucleotides, the CDR3 is TGCAGCGTTGGGGCCAGGGATCAGCCCCAGCATTTT. The variable domain in full, completed from reference TRBV29-1 and TRBJ1-5, reads SAVISQKPSRDICQRGTSLTIQCQVDSQVTMMFWYRQQPGQSLTLIATANQGSEATYESGFVIDKFPISRPNLTFSTLTVSNMSPEDSSIYLCSVGARDQPQHFGDGTRLSIL.

V gene TRBV27 combines with J gene TRBJ2-3; 7 bases match TRBD1. This CDR3 comprises 14 residues. The V gene's germline CDR1 is MNHEY and CDR2 SMNVEV (reference sequence). V shed 4 bases and J 2 bases; nucleotides not matched to a gene: 3. CDR3 region: CASSWGQNTDTQYF. CDR3 sequence (DNA): TGTGCCAGCAGTTGGGGACAGAACACAGATACGCAGTATTTT.

The chain is built from TRBV7-9 and TRBJ2-7, with D perhaps TRBD1 (6 bases). Germline V gene data show CDR1 as SEHNR and CDR2 as FQNEAQ (reference sequence). This CDR3 is 14 amino acids long. V was pared by 5 bases and J by 3 bases, with 14 bases between. CDR3: CASSRQEGVYEQYF. CDR3 sequence (DNA): TGTGCCAGCAGCCGACAGGAAGGGGTCTACGAGCAGTACTTC. The whole variable domain, filled in from reference TRBV7-9 and TRBJ2-7, reads DTGVSQNPRHKITKRGQNVTFRCDPISEHNRLYWYRQTLGQGPEFLTYFQNEAQLEKSRLLSDRFSAERPKGSFSTLEIQRTEQGDSAMYLCASSRQEGVYEQYFGPGTRLTVT.

CDR3 nucleotides: TGTGCCAGCAGCCAAGGAGGGGAGACCCAGTACTTC. This translates into CASSQGGETQYF. The rearrangement links TRBV4-2 to TRBJ2-5, with a possible D match to TRBD2 (5 bases). Trimming pared 1 base from V and 5 bases from J, leaving 5 bases between. Germline V lookup: CDR1 LGHNA, CDR2 YNFKEQ. The CDR3 loop spans 12 amino acids.

The J gene is TRBJ1-2, the V gene TRBV18, with TRBD1 identical over 9 bases. The CDR3 loop spans 14 amino acids. Germline CDR1 and CDR2: KGHSH and LQKENI. V lost 2 bases, J lost 6 bases, and 4 bases stayed unmatched. The CDR3 loop reads CASSPGQGRNGYTF. CDR3 DNA: TGTGCCAGCTCACCAGGACAGGGGAGGAATGGCTACACCTTC.

This chain connects TRBV27 to TRBJ2-7, with TRBD2 as a possible D gene (6 bases). The CDR3 extends over 17 amino acids. Per germline, CDR1 MNHEY and CDR2 SMNVEV (reference sequence). V lost 5 bases, J lost 0 bases, and 20 bases lay in between. The CDR3 bases are TGTGCCAGCAGTCCATTAGCGGCTGGAGTTAGCTCCTACGAGCAGTACTTC. It is translated as CASSPLAAGVSSYEQYF.

The chain employs TRBV12-3 or TRBV12-4 and TRBJ1-1; D remains unclear. V lost 7 bases, J lost 7 bases, and 13 bases lay in between. The CDR3 is 12 amino acids. CDR3 amino acids: CASTGDGNEAFF. The CDR3 nucleotides read TGTGCCAGCACCGGAGACGGTAATGAAGCTTTCTTT.

This clone was picked up a small number of times. This sequence joins TRBV6-5 and TRBJ1-4; 8 bases agree with TRBD1. V lost 9 bases, J lost 3 bases, and 9 bases stayed unmatched. There are 15 residues in the CDR3. Germline assignment: CDR1 MNHEY and CDR2 SVGAGI. CDR3 sequence: CASTDRAGANEKLFF. CDR3 DNA sequence: TGTGCCAGTACGGACAGGGCAGGGGCTAATGAAAAACTGTTTTTT.

The V and J genes are TRBV6-5 and TRBJ2-3, with 7 bases fitting TRBD1. The CDR3 has 16 residues. J was trimmed by 3 bases and V by 2 bases; bases with no gene match: 8. Per germline, CDR1 MNHEY and CDR2 SVGAGI. The CDR3 loop is CASSYNRGVGTDTQYF. The CDR3, as DNA: TGTGCCAGCAGTTACAACAGGGGAGTGGGGACAGATACGCAGTATTTT.